Below, 25 T cell receptor beta chains from the same sample are listed, as sequenced in a study of radiation and T cells in renal cell carcinoma. Time point defined: baseline pretreatment blood. Treatment given: 15 Gy SBRT to primary tumor, nephrectomy 4 weeks later. Clones were read by immunoSEQ multiplex PCR, and TCRdb kept only the in-frame ones, dropping some. Altogether about 130,000 clones are present, more than 70% being singletons, with the ten largest covering about 12%. Sequences were derived from blood, sampled from a patient whose treatment included radiotherapy and nephrectomy. The source is a woman between 45 and 60 years old with renal cell carcinoma.

The chain is built from TRBV15 and TRBJ2-7; no definite D call. The CDR3 consists of 13 residues. Looked up from germline, CDR1 is LNHNV and CDR2 is YYDKDF (reference sequence). Trimming stripped 0 bases from V and 4 bases from J, with 7 bases between. CDR3 in amino acids: CATSRDLTYEQYF. The CDR3 region has the DNA TGTGCCACCAGCAGAGATTTAACTTACGAGCAGTACTTC.

The chain employs TRBV29-1 and TRBJ2-7, with D possibly TRBD2 on 7 matching bases. Germline loops: CDR1 SQVTM, CDR2 ANQGSEA. Trimming cost V 4 bases and J 1 base, with 20 bases left between them. There are 16 residues in the CDR3. In DNA form, the CDR3 reads TGCAGCGTTGCCGGTTTGGGCGGGGGCCCTTCCTACGAGCAGTACTTC. Translating gives CSVAGLGGGPSYEQYF.

This chain connects TRBV9 to TRBJ2-2; the match to TRBD1 covers 9 bases. This CDR3 is built from 15 residues. Germline V gives CDR1 SGDLS, CDR2 YYNGEE. Trimming removed 0 bases from V and 4 bases from J; junction bases left unmatched: 1. The CDR3 region has the DNA TGTGCCAGCAGCGTAGTGGACAGGGGCACCGGGGAGCTGTTTTTT. Translated: CASSVVDRGTGELFF.

V is TRBV5-1 and J is TRBJ1-2; possible D gene TRBD1, 6 bases. Trimming stripped 0 bases from V and 4 bases from J, with 13 bases between. The germline gives CDR1 SGHRS, CDR2 YFSETQ. The CDR3 totals 15 residues. The CDR3 here is CASSLEAGAGYGYTF. In DNA, the CDR3 is TGCGCCAGCAGCTTGGAAGCAGGGGCGGGCTATGGCTACACCTTC.

The chain joins TRBV19 to TRBJ2-2, with D possibly TRBD2 on 5 matching bases. V lost 0 bases and J lost 5, with 7 bases in between. The CDR3 loop spans 14 amino acids. Germline loops: CDR1 LNHDA, CDR2 SQIVND (reference sequence). CDR3 in amino acids: CASSIEGDTGELFF. DNA for the CDR3: TGTGCCAGTAGTATAGAGGGAGATACCGGGGAGCTGTTTTTT.

On this clone: Other DNA sequences in this specimen translate into the identical CDR3. V gene TRBV5-4 combines with J gene TRBJ2-5; D is ambiguous. The CDR3 spans 14 residues. V was pared by 0 bases and J by 4 bases, with 10 bases between. The germline V gene has CDR1 SGHNT and CDR2 YYREEE (reference sequence). CDR3: CASSLASSGETQYF. The CDR3 DNA follows: TGTGCCAGCAGCTTGGCTAGTTCCGGAGAGACCCAGTACTTC.

The chain recombines TRBV7-2 with TRBJ1-2; D unresolved. V was cut by 5 bases and J by 2 bases, with 12 bases left in between. The V gene's germline CDR1 is SGHTA and CDR2 FQGNSA. There are 14 residues in the CDR3. In nucleotides, the CDR3 is TGTGCCAGCAGCCAGATGGGCGGAAACTATGGCTACACCTTC. Amino acid sequence: CASSQMGGNYGYTF.

The chain couples TRBV5-1 to TRBJ2-7; 16 bases line up with TRBD2. CDR1 SGHRS and CDR2 YFSETQ come from the germline V gene. Trimming took 4 bases from V and 5 from J; bases not matched to a gene: 3. The CDR3 is 15 amino acids. For the CDR3, the DNA is TGCGCCAGCAGCCCAGGGACTAGCGGGGGGGACGAGCAGTACTTC. It codes for CASSPGTSGGDEQYF. The full variable domain, in which reference TRBV5-1 and TRBJ2-7 provide the parts outside the CDR3, is KAGVTQTPRYLIKTRGQQVTLSCSPISGHRSVSWYQQTPGQGLQFLFEYFSETQRNKGNFPGRFSGRQFSNSRSEMNVSTLELGDSALYLCASSPGTSGGDEQYFGPGTRLTVT.

The V and J genes are TRBV6-1 and TRBJ1-5; 12 bases align to TRBD1. Germline V gene data show CDR1 as MNHNS and CDR2 as SASEGT. The V and J ends lost 3 bases and 7 bases, in that order; junction bases with no gene match: 7. This CDR3 has 16 residues. The CDR3 region has the DNA TGTGCCAGCAGTGACCGGGACAGGGGGCTAAGCCAGCCCCAGCATTTT. It specifies CASSDRDRGLSQPQHF.

This chain links TRBV5-8 with TRBJ1-2, with D possibly TRBD1 on 5 matching bases. Trimming took off 4 bases at V and 2 bases at J, with 21 bases between the two ends. CDR1 and CDR2 (germline): SGHTS, YDEGEE. This CDR3 is 17 amino acids long. CDR3 sequence (DNA): TGTGCCAGCAGCCCGGGACTCTCGCGGTCCGAAAACTATGGCTACACCTTC. It yields the protein CASSPGLSRSENYGYTF.

The J gene is TRBJ1-4, the V gene TRBV7-8, with unresolved D. Germline V gene sequence: CDR1 SGHVS, CDR2 FQNEAQ. The CDR3 totals 14 residues. The ends were cut back, 2 bases at V and 0 bases at J, with 4 bases in the middle. Here the CDR3 DNA reads TGTGCCAGCAGCTTAATGTCAACTAATGAAAAACTGTTTTTT. Amino acids: CASSLMSTNEKLFF.

The V gene is TRBV11-2, the J gene TRBJ1-1, with no clear D. The CDR3 extends over 14 amino acids. Trimming pared 2 bases from V and 1 base from J, leaving 8 bases between. Germline-derived CDR1 and CDR2 are SGHAT and FQNNGV. The CDR3 DNA follows: TGTGCCAGCAGCTTAATGGCGACGAACACTGAAGCTTTCTTT. Translation: CASSLMATNTEAFF.

This rearrangement joins TRBV9 to TRBJ1-5, with D possibly TRBD1 on 6 matching bases. The CDR3 runs 15 residues. The ends were cut back, 3 bases at V and 3 bases at J, with 13 bases in the middle. In germline, CDR1 is SGDLS, CDR2 YYNGEE. The CDR3 DNA reads as TGTGCCAGCAGCGCCACCGACAGGTTCAATCAGCCCCAGCATTTT. Its protein product is CASSATDRFNQPQHF.

The V and J genes are TRBV4-1 and TRBJ1-2; unclear D gene. This CDR3 has 17 residues. Per the germline V gene, CDR1 is MGHRA and CDR2 is YSYEKL. Trimming took 0 bases from V and 6 from J, leaving 20 bases between them. This chain's CDR3 is CASSQDLEGRIWNGYTF. In nucleotides, the CDR3 is TGCGCCAGCAGCCAAGATCTGGAGGGCAGGATCTGGAATGGCTACACCTTC.

The chain uses TRBV5-1 and TRBJ1-2, with no clear D. V lost 5 bases to trimming and J lost 3 bases, with 8 bases between them. CDR3 length: 12 amino acids. CDR1 and CDR2 from the germline V gene are SGHRS and YFSETQ. The CDR3 protein is CASSEEDYGYTF. In nucleotides, the CDR3 is TGCGCCAGCAGTGAGGAGGACTATGGCTACACCTTC.

This chain joins TRBV13 and TRBJ1-5; weak D call: TRBD1 (5 bases). The V end lost 0 bases, the J end lost 5 bases, and 11 bases lay between the germline ends. The CDR3 loop spans 15 amino acids. Germline V lookup: CDR1 PRHDT, CDR2 FYEKMQ (reference sequence). The CDR3 is CASSLGSGKDQPQHF. The CDR3 DNA is TGTGCCAGCAGCTTAGGATCAGGGAAGGATCAGCCCCAGCATTTT.

V gene TRBV7-2 combines with J gene TRBJ1-2, with 8 bases that match TRBD1. Looked up from germline, CDR1 is SGHTA and CDR2 is FQGNSA. This CDR3 has 17 residues. V shed 2 bases, J shed 0 bases, and the junction held 8 bases outside the gene matches. The CDR3: CASSLTGQVGANYGYTF. The CDR3 nucleotides read TGTGCCAGCAGCTTAACGGGACAGGTCGGAGCTAACTATGGCTACACCTTC.

This chain connects TRBV19 to TRBJ1-5, with 7 bases identical to TRBD1. V gave up 5 bases and J gave up 2 bases; unmatched junction bases: 9. The germline CDR1 and CDR2 sequences are LNHDA and SQIVND (reference sequence). The CDR3 is 16 amino acids. CDR3 sequence reads: CASSVQGTGGNQPQHF. DNA of the CDR3: TGTGCCAGTAGTGTACAGGGCACAGGGGGCAATCAGCCCCAGCATTTT.

The J gene is TRBJ2-7, the V gene TRBV5-4, with TRBD1 matching 7 bases. Germline trimming cut 5 bases from V and 0 bases from J; bases unmatched to any gene: 8. Germline values: CDR1 SGHNT, CDR2 YYREEE (reference sequence). There are 15 residues in the CDR3. The DNA for the CDR3 is TGTGCCAGCAGTGGTGGGACAGAGAGCTCCTACGAGCAGTACTTC. Amino acid sequence: CASSGGTESSYEQYF.

V is TRBV19 and J is TRBJ2-2; D might be TRBD1 (7 bases). CDR3 length: 15 residues. V gave up 3 bases and J gave up 4 bases, with 12 bases separating them. Germline CDR1 and CDR2: LNHDA and SQIVND (reference sequence). The CDR3, as DNA: TGTGCCAGTAGTATTCGGCAGGGGGGCACCGGGGAGCTGTTTTTT. Encoded protein: CASSIRQGGTGELFF.

This chain links TRBV19 with TRBJ2-5; D is uncertain. CDR3 length equals 13 residues. The V gene lost 6 bases and the J gene lost 1 base, with 9 bases spanning the gap. In germline, CDR1 is LNHDA, CDR2 SQIVND (reference sequence). The CDR3 DNA is TGTGCCAGTAGCCCCTTGGTCCAAGAGACCCAGTACTTC. It specifies CASSPLVQETQYF.

The chain employs TRBV7-2 and TRBJ1-2; possibly TRBD1 for D (6 bases). V gave up 2 bases and J gave up 4 bases, with 11 bases separating them. Germline V gene sequence: CDR1 SGHTA, CDR2 FQGNSA. The CDR3 has 14 amino acids. The CDR3, as DNA: TGTGCCAGCAGCTTATCAGGGGAAGGCTATGGCTACACCTTC. This gives the protein CASSLSGEGYGYTF.

With respect to this clone: At one end the junction does not follow the germline gene, possibly because of a read error. DNA of the CDR3: TGTGCTAGCAGCTTGGGACAGGGCCTCAATGAAAAACTGTTTTTT. Its translation: CASSLGQGLNEKLFF. The chain joins TRBV7-7 to TRBJ1-4; 9 nucleotides line up with TRBD1. Germline V lookup: CDR1 SSHAT, CDR2 FNYEAQ (reference sequence). The CDR3 spans 15 residues. Based on the CDR3 plus reference TRBV7-7 and TRBJ1-4, the full variable domain is GAGVSQSPRYKVTKRGQDVTLRCDPISSHATLYWYQQALGQGPEFLTYFNYEAQPDKSGLPSDRFSAERPEGSISTLTIQRTEQRDSAMYRCASSLGQGLNEKLFFGSGTQLSVL.

As to this clone: One end of the junction varies from germline; a read error may be responsible. The V gene is TRBV18, the J gene TRBJ1-2; possible D gene TRBD1, 6 bases. The CDR3 has 13 residues. CDR1 and CDR2 from the germline V gene are KGHSH and LQKENI. DNA of the CDR3: TGTGCCAGCTCAATGGAGCGCCCAGGGGACCTTCACTTC. It is translated as CASSMERPGDLHF.

The chain couples TRBV6-1 to TRBJ1-2, with 7 bases aligning to TRBD1. The CDR3 extends over 13 amino acids. CDR1 MNHNS and CDR2 SASEGT come from the germline V gene. V lost 6 bases and J lost 7; bases outside the gene matches: 8. CDR3 sequence: CASRLGQAAGYTF. DNA for the CDR3: TGTGCCAGCAGACTAGGACAGGCTGCTGGCTACACCTTC.